The present entry profiles one TCR beta chain with its context. What this receptor recognizes is not known. Nothing much larger sits one base from this clone, and base qualities are not available. Collaborating institutions collected whole blood in K2EDTA tubes following their own protocols. Collaborator samples were shipped for TCRbeta analysis as frozen whole blood, isolated PBMCs, or DNA extracted from either sample type. This record belongs to a study of blood T cell repertoires in COVID-19 (dated by TCRdb to about 2020). Context from the whole study: Collaborator samples came from the United States, Italy and Spain and covered acute and convalescent phases of COVID-19. The prospective study material was composed of cDNA or gDNA derived from T cells, B-cell-depleted T cells, or PBMCs. The dataset comprised deeply sampled blood TCRbeta repertoires from subjects exposed to, actively infected with, or recovered from COVID-19. A freely available public database, intended as a resource for researchers studying the immune response to SARS-CoV-2, is where the repertoires were released. Samples came from the ongoing ImmuneRACE study (first 160 participants) plus 1,254 subjects from 6 global collaborators. Sample metadata almost always included a de-identified subject ID, COVID-19 status, age in years and sex. Where HLA class I and class II types were available, the types were taken from metadata supplied by the sample provider, not from assay-based typing. General conclusions and limits of the study: How much clinical and demographic metadata was included differed by source and by participant, and the metadata was provided uncurated.

The CDR3 holds 12 amino acids from the cysteine to the phenylalanine. Of all the DNA, just the CDR3 is kept, 36 bases in frame from base 1. CDR1 and CDR2 are read off the germline V gene as MNHEY and SVGAGI. Cut back by 8 bases and 7 bases, the V and J ends lie 14 bases apart. TCRbeta CDR3 regions were amplified from genomic DNA by means of the immunoSEQ Assay, a bias-controlled multiplex PCR. Processing in the source paper ran as follows. The number of nucleated cells in each sample was estimated from the amplification of reference gene primers within the assay. To quantify the absolute abundance of each unique TCRbeta CDR3 rearrangement, sequence reads were collapsed and filtered. For each sample, productive Simpson clonality was calculated as the square root of Simpson's diversity index over productive rearrangements. The immuneACCESS repertoire file appears here via TCRdb, limited to in-frame rearrangements. These files lack a portion of the clones; in checked studies, under half of the deficit traces to unresolved V genes, and the cause of the others is not known. Clonal size and the V and J genes are those of that table, whereas D and trimming came from the DNA. This sample holds 200,000 to 300,000 clones; about 87% were observed only once. The top ten clones comprise 5.5% to 9% of the sample.

The sequence is built from TRBV6-5 and TRBJ2-5; possibly the D gene is TRBD2, per 6 matching bases. This receptor was taken from a woman between 65 and 79 years old with active or convalescent COVID-19. The sample taken for sequencing was peripheral blood. This receptor has the CDR3 CASGTSRGTQYF. The bases read TGTGCCAGCGGGACTTCCCGGGGGACCCAGTACTTC.